This TCR beta chain derives from a study of T cell responses to AZD1222 COVID-19 vaccine. General study findings and limits: Across the whole spike, CD4 TCRs peaked at regions 160-218 and 743-854. Spike-specific TCR breadth and depth were elevated following two AZD1222 doses.

The V end lost 8 bases, the J end lost 5 bases, and 7 bases lay between the germline ends. Germline V gene lookup returns CDR1 SNHLY and CDR2 FYNNEI. The length of the CDR3 is 11 residues. Assay: immunoSEQ multiplex PCR; the TCRdb copy retains only in-frame clones and omits some. The data contain some 200,000 clones, over 85% of them singletons. Regarding this clone: What it recognizes is unknown.

The V call is TRBV2, the J call TRBJ2-1; no clear D gene. This sequence was found in an adult who received the AZD1222 COVID-19 vaccine. The sequencing used peripheral blood, collected 28 days after the second AZD1222 dose. The CDR3: CASWANNEQFF. CDR3 bases: TGTGCCAGCTGGGCAAACAATGAGCAGTTCTTC.